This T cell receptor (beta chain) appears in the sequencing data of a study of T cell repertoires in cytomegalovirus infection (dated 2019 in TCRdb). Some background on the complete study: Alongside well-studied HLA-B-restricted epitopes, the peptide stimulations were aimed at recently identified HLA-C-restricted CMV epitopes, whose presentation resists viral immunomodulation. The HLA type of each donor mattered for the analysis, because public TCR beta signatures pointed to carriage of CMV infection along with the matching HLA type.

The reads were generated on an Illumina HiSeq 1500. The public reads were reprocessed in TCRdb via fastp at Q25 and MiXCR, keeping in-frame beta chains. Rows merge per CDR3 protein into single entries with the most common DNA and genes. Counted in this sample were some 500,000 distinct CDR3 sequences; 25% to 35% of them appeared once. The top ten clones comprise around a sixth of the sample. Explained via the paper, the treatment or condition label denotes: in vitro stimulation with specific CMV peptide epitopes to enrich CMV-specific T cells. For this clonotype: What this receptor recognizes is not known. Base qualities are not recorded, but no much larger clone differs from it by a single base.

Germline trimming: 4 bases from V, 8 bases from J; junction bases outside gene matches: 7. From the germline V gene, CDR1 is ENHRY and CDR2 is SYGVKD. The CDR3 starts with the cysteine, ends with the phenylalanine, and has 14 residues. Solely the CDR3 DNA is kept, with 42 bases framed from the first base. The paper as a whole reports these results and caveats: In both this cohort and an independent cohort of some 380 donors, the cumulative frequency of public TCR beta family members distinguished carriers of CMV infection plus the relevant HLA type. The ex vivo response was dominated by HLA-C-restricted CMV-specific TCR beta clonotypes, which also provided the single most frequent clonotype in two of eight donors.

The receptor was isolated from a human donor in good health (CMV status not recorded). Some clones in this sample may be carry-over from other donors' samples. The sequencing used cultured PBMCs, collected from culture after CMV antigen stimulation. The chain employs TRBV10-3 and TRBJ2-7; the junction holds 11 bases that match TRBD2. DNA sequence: TGTGCCATCAGTGGTGGGGGGACTAGCGGAAAGCAGTACTTC. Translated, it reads CAISGGGTSGKQYF.